This TCR beta chain appears in the sequencing data of a study of PD-1 blockade in classical Hodgkin lymphoma (dated by TCRdb to about 2020). The study in broad terms: The study used CyTOF and TCR beta sequencing to define a peripheral blood immune signature of response to PD-1 blockade in classical Hodgkin lymphoma.

As regards this clone: Its antigen remains unidentified. Base qualities are missing; no much larger clone stands one base away.

The Qiagen DNeasy kit was used to extract genomic DNA both from unsorted PBMCs and from the negatively selected CD4+ and CD8+ fractions. Amplification of TCR beta CDR3 regions was done by immunoSEQ multiplex PCR with primers that anneal to V and J segments. Amplification bias was minimized using a synthetic immune receptor repertoire, and residual bias was removed computationally after sequencing. On the study's bioinformatics: Repertoire diversity was quantified as the Shannon entropy index using custom Python scripts. Unsorted, CD4+ and CD8+ repertoires were analyzed separately, except in combined analyses where CD4+ and CD8+ sequences were merged in silico. Sourced from immuneACCESS, this table was stored by TCRdb with only in-frame sequences that have V and J called. A share of the clones is absent; for the studies checked, an unresolved V gene accounts for under half, and the remainder has no known explanation. The DNA was the basis for D and trimming; V, J and clone size are from that table. A total of approximately 70,000 clones appear in this sample, nearly 95% of them only once. The ten largest clones add up to 2.6% of the sample.

This specimen's time point label, interpreted: newly diagnosed, previously untreated cHL patient sample. To serve as a comparison group for the relapsed/refractory trial patients, PBMCs were sequenced from patients with newly diagnosed, previously untreated classical Hodgkin lymphoma. Peripheral blood was collected in 8 mL Vacutainer Cell Preparation Tubes, from which PBMCs were isolated by centrifugation and then cryopreserved. The study at large found these results: The study was limited to a single clinical trial cohort, and causes of repertoire differences, possibly disease activity or prior therapy, remained undefined. Newly diagnosed patients were reported to have lower baseline TCR diversity than healthy donors, and relapsed/refractory patients were reported to have lower baseline TCR diversity still.

The receptor was isolated from a human donor with classical Hodgkin lymphoma. The specimen sequenced was peripheral blood mononuclear cells (PBMCs).

In nucleotides, the sequence is TGCGCCAGCAGCCGGGGAGTAGACGGGGAGCTGTTTTTT. Its protein is CASSRGVDGELFF. The rearranged chain carries TRBV5-1 and TRBJ2-2, and perhaps TRBD2 as D gene, on 5 matching bases. The junction carries 11 bases between V and J, which are trimmed by 4 bases and 7 bases respectively. The CDR3 numbers 13 residues from cysteine through phenylalanine. Solely the CDR3 DNA is kept, with 39 bases framed from the first base. Sequences SGHRS (CDR1) and YFSETQ (CDR2) are obtained from the germline V gene.